This T cell receptor (beta chain) was recorded in a study of T cell changes during pregnancy in multiple sclerosis. Data came from immunoSEQ multiplex PCR; TCRdb stores just in-frame clones and leaves some out. The sample has just under 65,000 clones; 80% to 95% are singletons. Trimming took 1 base from V and 2 from J; bases not matched to a gene: 6. From germline, CDR1 is SGHRS and CDR2 YFSETQ. The CDR3 runs to 17 residues. The rearrangement links TRBV5-1 to TRBJ2-1, with TRBD1 identical over 10 bases. Source: peripheral blood, taken in the second trimester of pregnancy. The source is a female donor in good health, enrolled as a control in a pregnancy study. The CDR3 region has the DNA TGCGCCAGCAGCTTGACTTGGGGACAGGGGCCCTACAATGAGCAGTTCTTC. Its translation: CASSLTWGQGPYNEQFF.